Listed below are T cell receptor beta chains from one sample, sequenced in a study of T cells in Graves' hyperthyroidism and ophthalmopathy. TCRdb re-derived calls from the multiplex PCR reads in MiXCR, one entry per CDR3 protein. The sample records about 720,000 distinct CDR3 sequences, approximately 18% being singletons. Material for sequencing was blood. The source of these receptors is a woman in her 50s with Graves' hyperthyroidism that later progressed to Graves' ophthalmopathy. Each CDR3 is given without its conserved first and last residue. The D gene is left open where the match is weak.

-,TRBJ1-1,TRBV5-6,ASSLGSTRGTEAF
-,TRBJ2-1,TRBV6-2/TRBV6-3,ASSPADSSWQF
-,TRBJ2-2,TRBV5-1,ASQGTGELF
TRBD1,TRBJ1-5,TRBV5-1,ASSLGQGSGTQH
-,TRBJ1-3,TRBV20-1,SAREAGAGNTIY
-,TRBJ1-3,TRBV20-1,SARVGHTIY
TRBD1,TRBJ1-6,TRBV18,ASSPLATGGSYSPLH
-,TRBJ2-7,TRBV14,ASSQGSVLTYEQY
-,TRBJ1-5,TRBV19,ASSMGQWSNQPQH
-,TRBJ2-6,TRBV5-1,ASTVTGSSGANVLT
-,TRBJ1-1,TRBV5-1,ASSLGEGRGPEAF
-,TRBJ2-2,TRBV11-3,ASSSREVGELF
TRBD1,TRBJ1-5,TRBV12-3/TRBV12-4,ASSSAGQGMYQPQH
-,TRBJ2-1,TRBV30,AWSLTGKHEQF
-,TRBJ1-2,TRBV15,ATSSPASGNYGYT
-,TRBJ2-2,TRBV2,ASSETPLAAGELF
-,TRBJ2-3,TRBV12-3/TRBV12-4,VSSPTDTQY
TRBD1,TRBJ2-2,TRBV18,ASSPTSTGGIGELF
TRBD1,TRBJ1-2,TRBV18,ASSPSRGTGYGYT
-,TRBJ1-3,TRBV3-1,ASKTGSSGNTIY
-,TRBJ1-5,TRBV6-1,ASSYTRGLGQPQH
-,TRBJ2-5,TRBV20-1,SARDGAGETQY
TRBD2,TRBJ2-2,TRBV9,ASSALAGGRATGELF
-,TRBJ1-2,TRBV3-1,ASSQGIINYGYT
-,TRBJ2-7,TRBV10-3,AISVLRGANYEQY
TRBD1,TRBJ2-2,TRBV11-2,ASSLAFLPGTDYGELF
TRBD2,TRBJ2-2,TRBV3-1,ASSQGQLSGGASGELF
TRBD1,TRBJ2-3,TRBV6-1,AIFPTGWPLDTQY
-,TRBJ2-5,TRBV18,ASSPSGSPETQY
-,TRBJ2-5,TRBV6-1,ASSGAASSFRETQY
TRBD1,TRBJ2-5,TRBV2,ASKGQGQETQY
TRBD1,TRBJ2-7,TRBV27,ASSLTGASSYEQY
TRBD2,TRBJ2-3,TRBV19,ASSQSGGFTDTQY
-,TRBJ2-2,TRBV19,ASSIVQGASTGELF
-,TRBJ1-1,TRBV20-1,SARVTPGYTEAF
TRBD1,TRBJ2-7,TRBV20-1,SARDGTGLSYEQY
TRBD1,TRBJ2-3,TRBV2,ASTENGQGAGFSDTQY
-,TRBJ2-1,TRBV28,ASSLSTGITDEQF
TRBD1,TRBJ2-1,TRBV7-7,AGSLGTGVSSEQF
-,TRBJ1-5,TRBV19,ATTEGMGNQPQH
-,TRBJ1-4,TRBV19,ASSTGDATNEKLF
-,TRBJ2-7,TRBV3-1,ASSSGLYEQY
-,TRBJ1-1,TRBV20-1,SANRDPGTEAF
TRBD1,TRBJ1-1,TRBV29-1,SVEDGDRENTEAF
TRBD1,TRBJ1-4,TRBV4-1,ASSNPGTGEKLF
-,TRBJ1-6,TRBV3-1,ASSQETWLDSPLH
-,TRBJ2-5,TRBV5-5,ASSLVSTQETQY
-,TRBJ1-3,TRBV10-3,ASSDPQQGSPGNTIY
-,TRBJ1-6,TRBV2,ASSERRTNSPLH
TRBD1,TRBJ1-4,TRBV7-9,ASSLEQGALGEKLF
-,TRBJ1-2,TRBV2,ASSALRVANYGYT
TRBD2,TRBJ2-1,TRBV5-1,ASSLAGGNEQF
-,TRBJ2-5,TRBV20-1,SAEGTGDYQETQY
TRBD2,TRBJ2-2,TRBV7-2,ASSLSGGPSNTGELF
-,TRBJ2-2,TRBV2,ATLREWGTGELF
TRBD2,TRBJ2-7,TRBV29-1,SVAPGRNTSGGPYEQY